The clone carrying this TCR beta chain was detected ten times or more. Germline loops: CDR1 KGHDR, CDR2 SFDVKD. V was shortened by 4 bases and J by 4 bases, with 9 bases between the two germline ends. The CDR3 has 13 amino acids. The record originates from a study of T cells in Graves' hyperthyroidism and ophthalmopathy. The TCR beta CDR3 regions underwent amplification using RNA transcripts as the source. HTBI primers were the set used in a first-round RT-PCR of the TCR CDR3. One entry per CDR3 protein results from TCRdb running MiXCR on the multiplex PCR reads. The table includes hundreds of thousands of distinct CDR3 sequences, 38% detected once. Not enrolled were patients with uncontrolled infection, other autoimmune disease, pregnancy or lactation.

The material sequenced was blood. The chain employs TRBV24-1 and TRBJ2-5; D is unresolved. The origin of this receptor is a man between 18 and 35 years old with Graves' hyperthyroidism. Written as DNA, the CDR3 is TGTGCCACCAGTGACCCGGGCTCAGAGACCCAGTACTTC. Translation gives CATSDPGSETQYF.